Presented here are 7 T cell receptor beta chains from one specimen sequenced in a study of cytomegalovirus exposure and HLA in healthy donors. The study ran its PCR with 60 Vbeta and 13 Jbeta primers. The protocol was immunoSEQ multiplex PCR, while the TCRdb copy is restricted to in-frame clones and leaves out a portion. Among approximately 210,000 clones listed, 60% to 85% were seen once. The sample comprised PBMCs. The receptors stem from a girl between 10 and 17 years old in good health and CMV-seropositive.

V gene TRBV14 combines with J gene TRBJ1-5; 7 bases match TRBD1. The germline CDR1 and CDR2 sequences are SGHDN and FVKESK. With 4 bases clipped from V and 0 bases from J, the junction kept 6 bases outside the gene matches. CDR3 size: 16 residues. CDR3 sequence: CASSPWTGPSNQPQHF. The DNA for the CDR3 is TGTGCCAGCAGCCCTTGGACAGGCCCTAGCAATCAGCCCCAGCATTTT.

The rearrangement uses TRBV4-2 and TRBJ2-7; a weak D match, TRBD1 (5 bases). Trimming took off 0 bases at V and 2 bases at J, with 14 bases between the two ends. There are 16 residues in the CDR3. Germline V gene data show CDR1 as LGHNA and CDR2 as YNFKEQ. The CDR3 here is CASSQEPTEITYEQYF. The DNA of the CDR3 is TGTGCCAGCAGCCAAGAACCGACAGAAATAACCTACGAGCAGTACTTC.

V is TRBV21-1 and J is TRBJ2-3; TRBD2, the table's D call, lacks a check against the DNA. TRBV21-1 is assigned pseudogene status. The CDR3 spans 18 residues. The CDR3 bases are TGTGCCAGCAGCAAAGTGCGGAGCGGGGGGGCCCCGGTAGATACGCAGTATTTT. It specifies CASSKVRSGGAPVDTQYF.

This chain links TRBV11-2 with TRBJ1-6; 9 nucleotides match TRBD1. Trimming cost V 5 bases and J 12 bases; bases outside gene matches: 8. The germline V gene encodes CDR1 SGHAT and CDR2 FQNNGV. This CDR3 is built from 14 residues. Here the CDR3 DNA reads TGTGCCAGCAGCCCGGGACAGGGTTCTGGACCCCTCCACTTT. Its translation: CASSPGQGSGPLHF. Full variable domain (rest looked up from reference TRBV11-2 and TRBJ1-6): EAGVAQSPRYKIIEKRQSVAFWCNPISGHATLYWYQQILGQGPKLLIQFQNNGVVDDSQLPKDRFSAERLKGVDSTLKIQPAKLEDSAVYLCASSPGQGSGPLHFGNGTRLTVT.

The chain carries TRBV7-8 and TRBJ1-6; TRBD1 matches 8 bases. CDR1 is SGHVS, CDR2 FQNEAQ, per germline. The V gene end was trimmed by 5 bases and the J gene end by 7 bases; junction bases not matched to a gene: 7. The CDR3 runs to 15 residues. CDR3 sequence reads: CASSAPQGENSPLHF. The CDR3 DNA follows: TGTGCCAGCAGCGCCCCACAGGGGGAAAATTCACCCCTCCACTTT.

The rearrangement links TRBV19 to TRBJ2-7; TRBD1 aligns across 9 bases. The CDR3 covers 15 residues. V trimming: 3 bases; J trimming: 2 bases; junction bases outside the gene matches: 5. Germline CDR1 reads LNHDA; CDR2 reads SQIVND (reference sequence). CDR3 amino acids: CASSMGTGSPYEQYF. DNA for the CDR3: TGTGCCAGTAGTATGGGGACAGGGAGCCCCTACGAGCAGTACTTC.

With respect to this clone: Mismatch with germline at one junction end may stem from a read error. The chain employs TRBV25-1 and TRBJ1-1; the match to TRBD1 covers 7 bases. Germline values: CDR1 MGHDK, CDR2 SYGVNS. CDR3 length: 16 amino acids. The DNA for the CDR3 is TGTGTCAGCAGCCTCAGGGGGATACTGAAACATACTGAAGCTTTCTTT. It codes for CVSSLRGILKHTEAFF.